Sequencing of this T cell receptor (beta chain) was carried out in a study of blood T cell repertoires in COVID-19. As for the study in general: Sample material is recorded as cDNA or gDNA derived from T cells, B-cell-depleted T cells, or PBMCs.

This CDR3 region has 13 residues. Losses at the gene ends were 7 bases for V and 2 bases for J; bases not matched to a gene: 2. Germline V gives CDR1 SNHLY, CDR2 FYNNEI. Authors' methods: Reference gene primer amplification yielded estimated nucleated cell counts. Generated by immunoSEQ multiplex PCR, the TCRdb table keeps only in-frame clones and is missing some. V and J calls and clone size follow that table, whereas D and trimming were derived from the DNA. The repertoire holds roughly 260,000 clones, with 90% as singletons. Source material: peripheral blood. This clonotype was sampled from a woman aged 35 to 49 with acute or convalescent COVID-19. The chain joins TRBV2 to TRBJ1-1; 9 nucleotides match TRBD1. The CDR3 sequence is CASKGQGNTEAFF. The DNA for the CDR3 is TGTGCCAGCAAGGGACAGGGAAACACTGAAGCTTTCTTT.